This is a list of T cell receptor beta chains from one sample in a study of cytomegalovirus exposure and HLA in healthy donors. Repertoires were generated with immunoSEQ multiplex PCR, while TCRdb's copy carries only in-frame clones and drops some. This table has approximately 40,000 clones, over 65% appearing once. The source material was PBMCs. These receptors all come from a man aged 50 to 59 in good health and CMV-seropositive. CDR3s include the opening cysteine and the closing phenylalanine or tryptophan. D genes are given only for firm matches. The size entry is marked missing in some rows and otherwise reads once, few, many or a size class.

cdr3_aa,cdr3_nt,v_call,j_call,d_call,clone_size
CAIRRTAYGYTF,TGTGCCATCAGGCGGACAGCCTATGGCTACACCTTC,TRBV10-3,TRBJ1-2,.,.
CASSQNPQGVNTIYF,TGTGCCAGCAGCCAAAACCCCCAGGGGGTCAACACCATATATTTT,TRBV4-2,TRBJ1-3,TRBD1,few
CASSLGLGNTIYF,TGTGCCAGCAGCTTAGGCCTAGGAAACACCATATATTTT,TRBV7-8,TRBJ1-3,.,.
CAISESWGGMEGYTF,TGTGCCATCAGTGAGTCTTGGGGAGGGATGGAAGGCTACACCTTC,TRBV10-3,TRBJ1-2,.,.
CASSPGSSYEQYF,TGTGCCAGCAGCCCGGGGAGCTCCTACGAGCAGTACTTC,TRBV6-1,TRBJ2-7,.,.
CASSLPPSGSFQETQYF,TGCGCCAGCAGCTTACCCCCTTCAGGCAGCTTCCAAGAGACCCAGTACTTC,TRBV5-1,TRBJ2-5,.,.
CASSQSGRGNENTIYF,TGCGCCAGCAGCCAATCGGGCAGGGGGAACGAAAACACCATATATTTT,TRBV4-1,TRBJ1-3,TRBD1,.
CASSSDRGSYNSPLHF,TGTGCCAGCAGCTCGGACAGGGGATCCTATAATTCACCCCTCCACTTT,TRBV11-2,TRBJ1-6,TRBD1,.
CASSSTAGTGLANSPLHF,TGTGCCAGCAGCTCAACCGCCGGGACAGGTTTAGCCAATTCACCCCTCCACTTT,TRBV7-9,TRBJ1-6,TRBD1,.
CASSDLAGQETQYF,TGTGCCAGCTCGGATCTAGCGGGGCAAGAGACCCAGTACTTC,TRBV18,TRBJ2-5,TRBD2,few
CASSLMDRGNSPLHF,TGTGCCAGCAGCTTAATGGACAGGGGTAATTCACCCCTCCACTTT,TRBV7-9,TRBJ1-6,TRBD1,.
CASSGQGNQPQHF,TGTGCCAGCAGTGGACAGGGCAATCAGCCCCAGCATTTT,TRBV2,TRBJ1-5,.,few
CASSTGGEAFF,TGTGCCAGCTCTACAGGGGGCGAAGCTTTCTTT,TRBV6-5,TRBJ1-1,TRBD1,few
CASSSSGSARETQYF,TGTGCCAGCAGCTCGTCGGGTTCCGCACGAGAGACCCAGTACTTC,TRBV9,TRBJ2-5,.,.
CASSSPAGGSYEQYF,TGTGCCAGCAGCTCCCCGGCGGGGGGTTCGTACGAGCAGTACTTC,TRBV6-5,TRBJ2-7,TRBD2,.
CASRGDGSYNEQFF,TGTGCCAGCAGGGGAGACGGATCCTACAATGAGCAGTTCTTC,TRBV25-1,TRBJ2-1,.,.
CASSKTGTISGELFF,TGTGCCAGCAGCAAGACCGGGACAATTTCCGGGGAGCTGTTTTTT,TRBV7-2,TRBJ2-2,.,.
CASSLGDSNGYTF,TGTGCCAGCAGCTTAGGGGACAGTAATGGCTACACCTTC,TRBV7-9,TRBJ1-2,TRBD1,.
CASSIPRQGGTAGANVLTF,TGTGCCAGTAGTATACCCAGGCAGGGAGGGACTGCTGGGGCCAACGTCCTGACTTTC,TRBV19,TRBJ2-6,TRBD2,.
CASRRSGMNTEAFF,TGTGCCAGCAGGAGAAGCGGGATGAACACTGAAGCTTTCTTT,TRBV7-9,TRBJ1-1,.,few
CASSFGTFTYEQYF,TGCGCCAGCAGCTTTGGGACTTTTACCTACGAGCAGTACTTC,TRBV5-1,TRBJ2-7,.,once
CSARPGTEAFF,TGCAGTGCTCGCCCGGGAACTGAAGCTTTCTTT,TRBV20-1,TRBJ1-1,.,.
CASSRGWFTGDEQYF,TGTGCCAGCAGCCGAGGTTGGTTTACAGGGGATGAGCAGTACTTC,TRBV21-1,TRBJ2-7,.,.
CASNYNSGNTIYF,TGTGCCAGCAACTATAACTCTGGAAACACCATATATTTT,TRBV2,TRBJ1-3,.,.
CASSLGLGGETQYF,TGTGCCAGCAGCTTAGGGCTGGGGGGAGAGACCCAGTACTTC,TRBV7-6,TRBJ2-5,.,.
CASSQEGGDGETQYF,TGTGCCAGCAGCCAAGAGGGCGGGGATGGAGAGACCCAGTACTTC,TRBV4-2,TRBJ2-5,.,once
CASTNRGSGNGYTF,TGTGCCAGCACCAACAGGGGTTCTGGGAATGGCTACACCTTC,TRBV11-1,TRBJ1-2,TRBD1,.
CASSAKASGGQDTQYF,TGTGCCAGCAGTGCGAAGGCTAGCGGGGGGCAAGATACGCAGTATTTT,TRBV6-4,TRBJ2-3,TRBD2,.
CASSFRTASGELFF,TGTGCCAGCAGCTTCCGGACAGCATCCGGGGAGCTGTTTTTT,TRBV7-8,TRBJ2-2,.,.
CASSPRRGGYGAPLHF,TGTGCCAGCAGCCCTCGAAGGGGGGGGTATGGGGCACCCCTCCACTTT,TRBV9,TRBJ1-6,.,.
CASSAGQIYNSPLHF,TGTGCCAGCAGTGCCGGACAGATTTATAATTCACCCCTCCACTTT,TRBV28,TRBJ1-6,.,.
CASSSRQGGAQYF,TGCGCCAGCAGCTCTAGACAGGGAGGCGCCCAGTACTTC,TRBV5-1,TRBJ2-5,.,.
CASSLVGGTNTGELFF,TGTGCCAGCAGCTTAGTTGGGGGGACGAACACCGGGGAGCTGTTTTTT,TRBV7-2,TRBJ2-2,.,.
CASLRVRRTKETQYF,TGTGCCAGCCTAAGGGTTCGTCGGACAAAAGAGACCCAGTACTTC,TRBV2,TRBJ2-5,.,few
CASSLLSGLALGTDTQYF,TGTGCCAGCAGCTTACTCTCGGGACTAGCGCTTGGGACAGATACGCAGTATTTT,TRBV7-2,TRBJ2-3,TRBD2,.
CASSQDWIRGEKLFF,TGCGCCAGCAGCCAAGACTGGATCCGGGGGGAAAAACTGTTTTTT,TRBV4-1,TRBJ1-4,.,.
CAISESKALQGFGYGYTF,TGTGCCATCAGTGAGTCGAAGGCCCTACAGGGTTTCGGCTATGGCTACACCTTC,TRBV10-3,TRBJ1-2,.,.
CAITWDSRNGYTF,TGTGCCATTACCTGGGACAGCCGAAATGGCTACACCTTC,TRBV10-3,TRBJ1-2,TRBD1,.
CASSITGNNSPLHF,TGTGCCAGCAGCATTACGGGGAATAATTCACCCCTCCACTTT,TRBV14,TRBJ1-6,.,.
CASSDSHSNQPQHF,TGTGCCAGCAGCGACAGCCACTCTAATCAGCCCCAGCATTTT,TRBV2,TRBJ1-5,.,.
CASSLDRDYGYTF,TGTGCCAGCAGCTTAGACAGGGACTATGGCTACACCTTC,TRBV11-2,TRBJ1-2,.,.
CASSRTAGYF,TGTGCCAGCTCACGGACCGCGGGGTACTTC,TRBV18,TRBJ2-7,.,.
CASSPRGAVSTDTQYF,TGCGCCAGCAGCCCCCGGGGGGCAGTTAGCACAGATACGCAGTATTTT,TRBV4-3,TRBJ2-3,.,.
CAWSVNRYEQYF,TGTGCCTGGAGTGTAAATAGATACGAGCAGTACTTC,TRBV30,TRBJ2-7,.,.
CASSPWTGTYEQYF,TGCGCCAGCAGCCCTTGGACAGGGACCTACGAGCAGTACTTC,TRBV5-1,TRBJ2-7,TRBD1,few
CASSPPGQGTTEAFF,TGTGCCAGCAGCCCGCCGGGACAGGGGACGACTGAAGCTTTCTTT,TRBV4-2,TRBJ1-1,TRBD1,.
CASSRTRDRAYEQYF,TGTGCCAGCAGTCGGACCCGGGACAGGGCCTACGAGCAGTACTTC,TRBV6-5,TRBJ2-7,TRBD1,.
CASSQGTGGNQPQHF,TGTGCCAGCAGCCAAGGGACAGGGGGCAATCAGCCCCAGCATTTT,TRBV4-2,TRBJ1-5,TRBD1,few
CASRDRGVQPQHF,TGCGCCAGCAGAGACAGGGGGGTCCAGCCCCAGCATTTT,TRBV10-1,TRBJ1-5,TRBD1,.